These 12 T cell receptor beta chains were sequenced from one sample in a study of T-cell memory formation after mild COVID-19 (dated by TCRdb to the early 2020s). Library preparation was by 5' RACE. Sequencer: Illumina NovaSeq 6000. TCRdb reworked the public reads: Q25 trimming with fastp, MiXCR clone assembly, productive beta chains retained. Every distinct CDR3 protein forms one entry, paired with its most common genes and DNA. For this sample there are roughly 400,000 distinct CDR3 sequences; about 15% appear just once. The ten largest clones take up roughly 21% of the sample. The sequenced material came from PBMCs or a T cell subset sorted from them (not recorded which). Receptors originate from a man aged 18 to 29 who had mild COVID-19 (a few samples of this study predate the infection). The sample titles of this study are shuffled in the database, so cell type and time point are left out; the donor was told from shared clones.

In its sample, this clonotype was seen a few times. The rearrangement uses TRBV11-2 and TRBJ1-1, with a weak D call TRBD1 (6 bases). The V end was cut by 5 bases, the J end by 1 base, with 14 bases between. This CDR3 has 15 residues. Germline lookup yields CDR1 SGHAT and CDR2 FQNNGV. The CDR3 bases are TGTGCCAGCAGCCCCCCCACGGGGGCGAACACTGAAGCTTTCTTT. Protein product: CASSPPTGANTEAFF.

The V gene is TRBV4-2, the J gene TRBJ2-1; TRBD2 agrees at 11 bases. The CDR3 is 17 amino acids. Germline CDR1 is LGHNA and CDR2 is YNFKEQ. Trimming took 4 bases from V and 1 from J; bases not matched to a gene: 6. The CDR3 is CASSPASGGLSYNEQFF. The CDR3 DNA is TGTGCCAGCAGCCCAGCTAGCGGGGGGCTTTCCTACAATGAGCAGTTCTTC.

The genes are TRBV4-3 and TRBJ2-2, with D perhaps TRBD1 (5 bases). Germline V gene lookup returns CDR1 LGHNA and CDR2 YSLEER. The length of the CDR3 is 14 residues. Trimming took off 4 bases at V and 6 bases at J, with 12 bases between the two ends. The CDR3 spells CASSLRVGAGELFF. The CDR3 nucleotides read TGCGCCAGCAGCCTGCGCGTAGGGGCCGGGGAGCTGTTTTTT.

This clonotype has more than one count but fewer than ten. CDR3: CSGGGESSSYNEQFF. DNA for the CDR3: TGCAGTGGTGGGGGGGAAAGCAGCTCCTACAATGAGCAGTTCTTC. The chain combines TRBV20-1 with TRBJ2-1; 7 bases align to TRBD2. CDR1 DFQATT and CDR2 SNEGSKA come from the germline V gene (reference sequence). Unmatched junction bases numbered 9, after V lost 7 bases and J lost 0 bases. CDR3 size: 15 residues.

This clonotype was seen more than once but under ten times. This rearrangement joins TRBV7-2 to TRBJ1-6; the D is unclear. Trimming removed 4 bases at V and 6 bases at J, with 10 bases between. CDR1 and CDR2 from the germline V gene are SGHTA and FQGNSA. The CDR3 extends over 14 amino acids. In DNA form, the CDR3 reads TGTGCCAGCAGCTCAGGAGACTTTAATTCACCCCTCCACTTT. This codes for CASSSGDFNSPLHF.

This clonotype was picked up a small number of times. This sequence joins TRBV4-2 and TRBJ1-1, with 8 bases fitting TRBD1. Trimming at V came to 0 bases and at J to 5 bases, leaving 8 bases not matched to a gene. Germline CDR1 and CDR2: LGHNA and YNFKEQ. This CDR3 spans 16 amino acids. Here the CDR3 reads CASSQDHDRGGTEAFF. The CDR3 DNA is TGTGCCAGCAGCCAAGATCACGACAGGGGCGGTACTGAAGCTTTCTTT.

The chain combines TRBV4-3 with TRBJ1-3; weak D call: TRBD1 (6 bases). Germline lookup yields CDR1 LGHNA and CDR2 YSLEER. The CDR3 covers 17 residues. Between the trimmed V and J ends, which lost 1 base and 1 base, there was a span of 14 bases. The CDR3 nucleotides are TGCGCCAGCAGCCAAGGACAGGTCACGGGATCTGGAAACACCATATATTTT. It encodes CASSQGQVTGSGNTIYF.

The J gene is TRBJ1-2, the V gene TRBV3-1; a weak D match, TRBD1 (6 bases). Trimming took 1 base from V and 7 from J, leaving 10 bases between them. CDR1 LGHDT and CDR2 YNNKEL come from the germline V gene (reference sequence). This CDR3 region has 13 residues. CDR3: CASSQGPGVGYTF. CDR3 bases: TGTGCCAGCAGCCAAGGCCCAGGGGTTGGCTACACCTTC.

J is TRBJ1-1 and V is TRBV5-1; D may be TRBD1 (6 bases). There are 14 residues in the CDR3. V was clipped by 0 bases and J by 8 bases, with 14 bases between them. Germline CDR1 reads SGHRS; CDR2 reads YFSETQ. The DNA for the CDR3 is TGCGCCAGCAGCTTGGCTGAGGGGGTCTCGGAAGCTTTCTTT. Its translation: CASSLAEGVSEAFF.

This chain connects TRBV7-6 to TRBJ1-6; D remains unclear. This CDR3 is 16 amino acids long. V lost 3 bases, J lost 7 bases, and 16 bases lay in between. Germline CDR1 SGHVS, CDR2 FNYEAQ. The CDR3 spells CASSFGVGVGNSPLHF. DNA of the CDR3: TGTGCCAGCAGCTTCGGAGTAGGAGTTGGGAATTCACCCCTCCACTTT.

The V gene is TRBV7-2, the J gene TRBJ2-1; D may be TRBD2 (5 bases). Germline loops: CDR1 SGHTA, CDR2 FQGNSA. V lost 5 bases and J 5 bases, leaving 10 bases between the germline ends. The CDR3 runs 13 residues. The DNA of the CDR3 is TGTGCCAGCAGCCCCGGGGTCCACAATGAGCAGTTCTTC. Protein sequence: CASSPGVHNEQFF.

The CDR3 nucleotides read TGTGCCAGCTCTACCCGGACCTCAAGACAAGAGACCCAGTACTTC. This encodes CASSTRTSRQETQYF. The chain employs TRBV18 and TRBJ2-5; no reliable D call. The germline V gene encodes CDR1 KGHSH and CDR2 LQKENI. The CDR3 has 15 residues. Deletions cut 6 bases from V and 2 bases from J, with 16 bases between.